These 31 T cell receptor beta chains were all obtained from the same sample, sequenced in a study of shared clonotypes between healthy human individuals. Clones were read by immunoSEQ multiplex PCR, and TCRdb kept only the in-frame ones, dropping some. The sample contains 2,500,000 or so clones, roughly 93% of which appear only once. Material for sequencing was naive CD4+ T cells from PBMCs. The subset was: CD45RA+ positively selected. Every receptor here comes from a man aged 18 to 29 in good health. Some clones in this sample may be carry-over from other donors' samples.

This sequence joins TRBV29-1 and TRBJ2-3; TRBD2 matches 7 bases. This CDR3 is built from 17 residues. V was clipped by 4 bases and J by 2 bases; unmatched bases: 15. Per germline, CDR1 SQVTM and CDR2 ANQGSEA. The CDR3 bases are TGCAGCGTTGTGCGGGACGGGCGGGAGACACACACAGATACGCAGTATTTT. Its protein is CSVVRDGRETHTDTQYF.

The rearrangement links TRBV29-1 to TRBJ2-3, with D possibly being TRBD1 or TRBD2 (6 bases each). With 4 bases removed from V and 4 bases from J, the gap between germline ends came to 12 bases. Germline CDR1 and CDR2: SQVTM and ANQGSEA. The CDR3 length is 13 residues. Here the CDR3 reads CSVGVGGADTQYF. The CDR3, as DNA: TGCAGCGTTGGAGTGGGGGGCGCAGATACGCAGTATTTT.

This chain connects TRBV28 to TRBJ1-2; D may be TRBD1 (6 bases). In germline, CDR1 is MDHEN, CDR2 SYDVKM. Trimming removed 7 bases at V and 4 bases at J, with 16 bases between. The CDR3 contains 14 residues. This CDR3 is CASTRTGIGYGYTF. The CDR3 bases are TGTGCCAGCACTCGAACAGGGATTGGCTATGGCTACACCTTC.

To note about this clone: Mismatch with germline at one junction end may stem from a read error. This rearrangement joins TRBV18 to TRBJ1-2, with 8 bases that match TRBD1. CDR1 and CDR2 (germline): KGHSH, LQKENI. CDR3 size: 17 residues. CDR3 loop: CASSPQRPGQGENGYTF. The CDR3, as DNA: TGTGCCAGCTCGCCACAGAGACCCGGACAGGGTGAGAATGGCTACACCTTC.

This rearrangement joins TRBV5-4 to TRBJ1-2, with TRBD1 identical over 7 bases. V dropped 4 bases and J dropped 8; count of bases not matched to a gene: 8. CDR3 length: 13 residues. From germline, CDR1 is SGHNT and CDR2 YYREEE (reference sequence). CDR3 sequence: CASSPTGMGGYTF. CDR3 bases: TGTGCCAGCAGCCCGACAGGGATGGGAGGCTACACCTTC.

The count of this clone is one. The rearrangement links TRBV13 to TRBJ1-2; the match to TRBD1 covers 7 bases. The V segment lost 4 bases and the J segment 1 base; nucleotides outside the gene matches: 12. The CDR3 contains 17 residues. Germline V gene lookup returns CDR1 PRHDT and CDR2 FYEKMQ (reference sequence). The CDR3 sequence: CASSWIGQGGSNYGYTF. For the CDR3, the DNA is TGTGCCAGCAGCTGGATCGGGCAGGGGGGGAGTAACTATGGCTACACCTTC.

This chain connects TRBV4-1 to TRBJ2-5; D call uncertain. This CDR3 spans 15 amino acids. V was shortened by 1 base and J by 4 bases, with 13 bases between the two germline ends. Germline assignment: CDR1 MGHRA and CDR2 YSYEKL. This CDR3 is CASSQGPPNGETQYF. For the CDR3, the DNA is TGCGCCAGCAGCCAAGGGCCGCCGAACGGAGAGACCCAGTACTTC.

The chain has TRBV5-1 and TRBJ1-1; unclear D gene. Germline V lookup: CDR1 SGHRS, CDR2 YFSETQ. The CDR3 totals 14 residues. Between the trimmed V and J ends, which lost 0 bases and 5 bases, there was a span of 11 bases. CDR3 sequence reads: CASSLEGWSTEAFF. The CDR3, as DNA: TGCGCCAGCAGCTTGGAAGGGTGGAGTACTGAAGCTTTCTTT.

This clone appeared a few times. The rearrangement uses TRBV4-1 and TRBJ1-4, with no clear D. This CDR3 has 16 amino acids. Germline-derived CDR1 and CDR2 are MGHRA and YSYEKL. V lost 3 bases to trimming and J lost 7 bases, with 18 bases between them. The CDR3 here is CASSQAPGQPLEKLFF. The CDR3 region has the DNA TGCGCCAGCAGCCAGGCACCTGGGCAGCCGCTTGAAAAACTGTTTTTT.

The J gene is TRBJ1-4, the V gene TRBV11-2; D might be TRBD1 (6 bases). CDR1 SGHAT and CDR2 FQNNGV come from the germline V gene. The CDR3 has 15 amino acids. The germline V and J ends were trimmed by 8 bases and 7 bases, with 20 bases remaining between them. The DNA for the CDR3 is TGTGCCAGCGCAATGCTCAGGGGAATCGGTGAAAAACTGTTTTTT. Its translation is CASAMLRGIGEKLFF.

To note about this clone: This specimen includes other DNA sequences encoding the same CDR3. The chain recombines TRBV6-5 with TRBJ2-6; D gene ambiguous. Per germline, CDR1 MNHEY and CDR2 SVGAGI. This CDR3 is built from 13 residues. V dropped 4 bases and J dropped 2 bases, with 3 bases sitting between them. The CDR3 loop reads CASSFPGANVLTF. The DNA of the CDR3 is TGTGCCAGCAGTTTCCCTGGGGCCAACGTCCTGACTTTC.

The table lists this clone with a count of one. The sample contains more than one DNA sequence encoding this CDR3. The chain combines TRBV18 with TRBJ1-1; TRBD1 matches at 8 bases. The CDR3 runs to 15 residues. V shed 4 bases, J shed 0 bases, and the junction held 4 bases outside the gene matches. Germline V gene sequence: CDR1 KGHSH, CDR2 LQKENI. This CDR3 is CASSRRTGMNTEAFF. In DNA, the CDR3 is TGTGCCAGCTCACGTAGGACAGGGATGAACACTGAAGCTTTCTTT.

The chain recombines TRBV28 with TRBJ2-5; 7 bases line up with TRBD2. CDR3 length: 18 residues. Germline V gives CDR1 MDHEN, CDR2 SYDVKM. Trimming removed 8 bases from V and 3 bases from J; junction bases left unmatched: 21. CDR3 amino acids: CASRNYGTTPLMKETQYF. CDR3 sequence (DNA): TGTGCCAGCCGGAATTACGGGACTACCCCACTTATGAAAGAGACCCAGTACTTC.

As to this clone: The sample has other DNA sequences that encode this CDR3 too. This chain joins TRBV18 and TRBJ1-5; the D gene is possibly TRBD1 (6 bases). Germline V lookup: CDR1 KGHSH, CDR2 LQKENI. The CDR3 consists of 16 residues. V lost 3 bases to trimming and J lost 0 bases, with 12 bases between them. CDR3 in DNA: TGTGCCAGCTCACCTCAGGGGCAATATAGCAATCAGCCCCAGCATTTT. Translation: CASSPQGQYSNQPQHF.

The genes are TRBV10-3 and TRBJ2-7; D may match TRBD1 or TRBD2 (6 bases each). The germline gives CDR1 ENHRY, CDR2 SYGVKD. Trimming cost V 6 bases and J 6 bases, with 24 bases left between them. This CDR3 is built from 16 residues. The CDR3, as DNA: TGTGCCATCAGGACTGGCACCGTCGGGGGCCACACCGAGCAGTACTTC. This encodes CAIRTGTVGGHTEQYF.

A single count supports this clone. Other DNA sequences in the sample encode the same CDR3. V is TRBV5-4 and J is TRBJ2-3; the D is unclear. The ends were cut back, 0 bases at V and 2 bases at J, with 4 bases in the middle. This CDR3 has 13 amino acids. CDR1 and CDR2 from the germline V gene are SGHNT and YYREEE (reference sequence). CDR3 in DNA: TGTGCCAGCAGCTTGGGGACCACAGATACGCAGTATTTT. Its translation is CASSLGTTDTQYF.

As regards this clone: The same CDR3 also results from other DNA sequences found in this sample. This rearrangement joins TRBV28 to TRBJ1-4; D perhaps matches TRBD1 (6 bases). The germline V gene encodes CDR1 MDHEN and CDR2 SYDVKM. This CDR3 has 14 residues. V was trimmed by 3 bases and J by 8 bases, leaving 13 bases between them. CDR3 coding DNA: TGTGCCAGCAGTTTTGGGGGGGCGGCAGAAAAACTGTTTTTT. Its protein is CASSFGGAAEKLFF. The whole variable domain, filled in from reference TRBV28 and TRBJ1-4, reads DVKVTQSSRYLVKRTGEKVFLECVQDMDHENMFWYRQDPGLGLRLIYFSYDVKMKEKGDIPEGYSVSREKKERFSLILESASTNQTSMYLCASSFGGAAEKLFFGSGTQLSVL.

The rearrangement joins TRBV4-1 to TRBJ2-3, with D perhaps TRBD1 or TRBD2 (5 bases each). Between the trimmed V and J ends, which lost 1 base and 1 base, there was a span of 9 bases. The length of the CDR3 is 15 residues. Germline-derived CDR1 and CDR2 are MGHRA and YSYEKL. The DNA of the CDR3 is TGCGCCAGCAGCCAAGGCCGGGACGGCACAGATACGCAGTATTTT. Amino acid sequence: CASSQGRDGTDTQYF.

The chain links TRBV18 to TRBJ2-3; D gene uncertain. Germline V gives CDR1 KGHSH, CDR2 LQKENI. The CDR3 spans 14 residues. The V and J ends lost 6 bases and 4 bases respectively, with 14 bases between them. CDR3: CASSPPSQADTQYF. In DNA form, the CDR3 reads TGTGCCAGCTCGCCGCCATCACAAGCAGATACGCAGTATTTT.

The rearrangement joins TRBV27 to TRBJ2-5; TRBD2 might be the D (6 bases). Per the germline V gene, CDR1 is MNHEY and CDR2 is SMNVEV (reference sequence). V lost 6 bases, J lost 13 bases, and 21 bases lay in between. This CDR3 has 13 amino acids. CDR3 loop: CASRSRDWGTAYF. CDR3 nucleotides: TGTGCCAGCAGGTCCCGGGACTGGGGTACGGCGTACTTC.

In the case of this clone: Other nucleotide sequences from this sample produce the same CDR3. The chain recombines TRBV10-3 with TRBJ2-3; TRBD1 or TRBD2 may be the D gene (6 bases each). V lost 3 bases, J lost 5 bases, and 12 bases lay in between. The germline V gene has CDR1 ENHRY and CDR2 SYGVKD. CDR3 length equals 14 residues. The DNA of the CDR3 is TGTGCCATCAGTGACTCGGGGGCGGTAGATACGCAGTATTTT. This encodes CAISDSGAVDTQYF.

The chain uses TRBV7-9 and TRBJ2-1; D is uncertain. This CDR3 spans 14 amino acids. Trimming took 5 bases from V and 10 from J, leaving 18 bases between them. Germline CDR1 and CDR2: SEHNR and FQNEAQ (reference sequence). The CDR3 sequence: CASSSMGSQREQFF. The CDR3 nucleotides are TGTGCCAGCAGCAGTATGGGCTCCCAAAGAGAGCAGTTCTTC.

This chain links TRBV9 with TRBJ1-4; D gene unclear. Germline V gene lookup returns CDR1 SGDLS and CDR2 YYNGEE. This CDR3 contains 16 residues. Trimming pared 0 bases from V and 3 bases from J, leaving 12 bases between. CDR3 sequence (DNA): TGTGCCAGCAGCGTAGGGCGGCAGACCCCTAATGAAAAACTGTTTTTT. This gives the protein CASSVGRQTPNEKLFF.

V is TRBV7-9 and J is TRBJ2-5, with 9 bases matching TRBD2. The CDR3 is 16 amino acids. The trim removed 4 bases at V and 2 bases at J, leaving 8 bases unmatched. Per germline, CDR1 SEHNR and CDR2 FQNEAQ (reference sequence). The CDR3 spells CASSSLSGGTQETQYF. The CDR3 region has the DNA TGTGCCAGCAGCTCCCTTAGCGGGGGCACTCAAGAGACCCAGTACTTC.

On this clone: Other DNA variants within this sample encode the same CDR3. The V and J genes are TRBV7-3 and TRBJ1-1; no clear D gene. This CDR3 is 13 amino acids long. Germline V CDR1 and CDR2: SGHTA, FQGTGA. The V gene lost 5 bases and the J gene lost 1 base, with 8 bases spanning the gap. The CDR3 DNA reads as TGTGCCAGCAGCCTCCGCCCGAACACTGAAGCTTTCTTT. Encoded protein: CASSLRPNTEAFF.

This chain joins TRBV5-4 and TRBJ2-2, with D possibly called TRBD1 or TRBD2 (5 bases each). The CDR3 sequence is 17 residues long. Germline values: CDR1 SGHNT, CDR2 YYREEE (reference sequence). Trimming stripped 5 bases from V and 2 bases from J, with 19 bases between. CDR3 in amino acids: CASRGTPGRANTGELFF. The CDR3 bases are TGTGCCAGCAGGGGCACTCCGGGGCGTGCCAACACCGGGGAGCTGTTTTTT.

The rearrangement links TRBV27 to TRBJ2-1; 9 bases are a match to TRBD2. CDR3 length: 15 amino acids. Trimming at V came to 7 bases and at J to 4 bases, leaving 8 bases not matched to a gene. Germline V gene lookup returns CDR1 MNHEY and CDR2 SMNVEV (reference sequence). The CDR3 sequence: CASNPLAGRYNEQFF. For the CDR3, the DNA is TGTGCCAGCAACCCTCTAGCGGGAAGGTACAATGAGCAGTTCTTC.

This chain joins TRBV19 and TRBJ2-2, with D possibly called TRBD1 or TRBD2 (5 bases each). V lost 1 base and J lost 5, with 8 bases in between. The CDR3 length is 14 residues. Germline assignment: CDR1 LNHDA and CDR2 SQIVND (reference sequence). In DNA form, the CDR3 reads TGTGCCAGTAGTATAGGGGGGTTGACCGGGGAGCTGTTTTTT. Its translation: CASSIGGLTGELFF.

The chain has TRBV5-1 and TRBJ2-1, with 9 bases lining up with TRBD2. Trimming cost V 0 bases and J 8 bases; bases outside gene matches: 6. The CDR3 contains 15 residues. The V gene's germline CDR1 is SGHRS and CDR2 YFSETQ. For the CDR3, the DNA is TGCGCCAGCAGCTTGGCTACGCGACTAGCGGATGAGCAGTTCTTC. Translation gives CASSLATRLADEQFF.

The chain has TRBV5-1 and TRBJ2-3; either TRBD1 or TRBD2 may supply D (5 bases each). Germline CDR1 SGHRS, CDR2 YFSETQ. Trimming pared 2 bases from V and 4 bases from J, leaving 11 bases between. This CDR3 region has 14 residues. The CDR3 loop reads CASSFNGGPDTQYF. The CDR3 coding sequence is TGCGCCAGCAGCTTTAATGGGGGACCAGATACGCAGTATTTT.

The genes are TRBV28 and TRBJ1-2; D is unresolved. Germline CDR1 is MDHEN and CDR2 is SYDVKM. The V and J ends lost 6 bases and 4 bases respectively, with 12 bases between them. The CDR3 has 13 amino acids. Here the CDR3 DNA reads TGTGCCAGCAGCAACCGGGCCCCCTATGGCTACACCTTC. It specifies CASSNRAPYGYTF.